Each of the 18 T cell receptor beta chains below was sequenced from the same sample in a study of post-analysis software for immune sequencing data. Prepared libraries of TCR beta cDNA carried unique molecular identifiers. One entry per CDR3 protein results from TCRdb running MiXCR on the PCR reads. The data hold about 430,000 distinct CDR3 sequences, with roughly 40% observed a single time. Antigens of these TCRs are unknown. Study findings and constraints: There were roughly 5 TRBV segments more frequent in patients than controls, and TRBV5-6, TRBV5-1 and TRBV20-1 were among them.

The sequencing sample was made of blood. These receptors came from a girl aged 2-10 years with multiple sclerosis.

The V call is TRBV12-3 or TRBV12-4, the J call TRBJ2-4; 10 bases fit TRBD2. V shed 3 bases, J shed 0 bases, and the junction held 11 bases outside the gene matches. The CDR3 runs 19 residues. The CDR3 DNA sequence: TGTGCCAGCAGTTTTATGGCGGCTAGCGGGAGTCTAGCCAAAAACATTCAGTACTTC. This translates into CASSFMAASGSLAKNIQYF.

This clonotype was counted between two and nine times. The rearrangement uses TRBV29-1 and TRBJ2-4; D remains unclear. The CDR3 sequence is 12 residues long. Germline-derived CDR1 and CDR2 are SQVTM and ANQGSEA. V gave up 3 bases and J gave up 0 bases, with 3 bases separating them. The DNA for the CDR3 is TGCAGCGTTGATTTAGCCAAAAACATTCAGTACTTC. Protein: CSVDLAKNIQYF.

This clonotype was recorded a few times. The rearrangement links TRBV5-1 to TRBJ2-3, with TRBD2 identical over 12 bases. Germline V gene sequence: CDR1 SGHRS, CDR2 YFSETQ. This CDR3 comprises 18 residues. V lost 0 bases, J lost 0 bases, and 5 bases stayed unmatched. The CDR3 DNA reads TGCGCCAGCAGCTTGGCTAGCGGGGGGGCCGGTAGCACAGATACGCAGTATTTT. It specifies CASSLASGGAGSTDTQYF.

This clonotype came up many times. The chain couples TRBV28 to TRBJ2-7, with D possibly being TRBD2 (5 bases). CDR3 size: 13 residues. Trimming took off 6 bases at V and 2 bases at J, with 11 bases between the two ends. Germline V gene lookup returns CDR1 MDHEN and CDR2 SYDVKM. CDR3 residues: CASSLPGTYEQYF. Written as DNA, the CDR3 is TGTGCCAGCAGCTTACCGGGGACCTACGAGCAGTACTTC.

As DNA, the CDR3 is TGTGCCACCAGCAGAGAAGGAGCAGGGAGCAGGGACGATCAGCCCCAGCATTTT. Encoded protein: CATSREGAGSRDDQPQHF. The chain has TRBV15 and TRBJ1-5; D perhaps matches TRBD1 (5 bases). CDR1 LNHNV and CDR2 YYDKDF come from the germline V gene (reference sequence). This CDR3 is built from 18 residues. V was pared by 0 bases and J by 5 bases, with 20 bases between.

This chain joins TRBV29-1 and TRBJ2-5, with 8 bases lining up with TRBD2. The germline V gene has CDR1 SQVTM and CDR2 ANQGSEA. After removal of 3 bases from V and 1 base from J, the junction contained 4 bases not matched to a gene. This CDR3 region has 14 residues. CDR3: CSVENRGGQETQYF. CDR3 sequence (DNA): TGCAGCGTTGAGAACCGGGGGGGCCAAGAGACCCAGTACTTC.

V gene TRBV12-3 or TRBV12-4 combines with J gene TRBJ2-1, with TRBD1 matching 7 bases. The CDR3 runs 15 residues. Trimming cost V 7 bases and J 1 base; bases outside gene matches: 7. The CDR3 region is CASTNAQGSYNEQFF. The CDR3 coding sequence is TGTGCCAGCACTAACGCACAGGGGTCCTACAATGAGCAGTTCTTC.

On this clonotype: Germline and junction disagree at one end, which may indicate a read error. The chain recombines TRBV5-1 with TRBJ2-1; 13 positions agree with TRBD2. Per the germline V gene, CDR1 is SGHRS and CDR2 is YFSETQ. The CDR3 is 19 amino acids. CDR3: CASSGGLAGVGTFYNERFF. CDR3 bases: TGCGCCAGCAGCGGCGGACTAGCGGGGGTCGGTACTTTCTACAATGAGCGGTTCTTC.

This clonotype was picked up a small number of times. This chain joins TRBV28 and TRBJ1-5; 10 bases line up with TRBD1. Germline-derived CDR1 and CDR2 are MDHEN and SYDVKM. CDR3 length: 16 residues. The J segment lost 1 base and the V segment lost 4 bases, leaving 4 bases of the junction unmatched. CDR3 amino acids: CASSSGTGVSNQPQHF. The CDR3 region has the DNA TGTGCCAGCAGTTCGGGGACAGGGGTGAGCAATCAGCCCCAGCATTTT.

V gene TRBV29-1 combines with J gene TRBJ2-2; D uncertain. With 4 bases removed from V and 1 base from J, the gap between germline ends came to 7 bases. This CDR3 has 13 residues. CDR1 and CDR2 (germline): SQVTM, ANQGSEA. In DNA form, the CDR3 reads TGCAGCGTTGTGGCAGTGAACACCGGGGAGCTGTTTTTT. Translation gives CSVVAVNTGELFF.

CDR3 DNA: TGTGCCAGCAGCGGTCAGGGACAGGGCACAGATACGCAGTATTTT. Its translation is CASSGQGQGTDTQYF. The chain joins TRBV7-3 to TRBJ2-3; TRBD1 matches at 8 bases. From germline, CDR1 is SGHTA and CDR2 FQGTGA. Trimming took 5 bases from V and 1 from J; bases not matched to a gene: 5. There are 15 residues in the CDR3.

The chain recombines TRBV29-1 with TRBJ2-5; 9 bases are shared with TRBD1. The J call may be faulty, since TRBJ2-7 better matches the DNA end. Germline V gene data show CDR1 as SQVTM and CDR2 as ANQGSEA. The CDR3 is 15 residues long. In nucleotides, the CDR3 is TGCAGCGTTGGGCACGAAGGGGGACAGGGACACGAGCAGTACTTC. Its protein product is CSVGHEGGQGHEQYF.

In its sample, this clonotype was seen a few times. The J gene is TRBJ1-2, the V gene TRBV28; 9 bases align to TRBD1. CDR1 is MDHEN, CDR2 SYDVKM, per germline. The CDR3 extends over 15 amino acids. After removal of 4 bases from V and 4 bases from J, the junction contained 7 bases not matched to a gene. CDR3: CASSSGQGTIYGYTF. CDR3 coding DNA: TGTGCCAGCAGTTCTGGACAGGGGACCATCTATGGCTACACCTTC.

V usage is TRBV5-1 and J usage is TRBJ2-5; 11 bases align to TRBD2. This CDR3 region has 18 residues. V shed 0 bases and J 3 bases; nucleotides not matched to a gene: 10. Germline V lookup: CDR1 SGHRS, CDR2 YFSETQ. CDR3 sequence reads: CASSLVPSTSGAKETQYF. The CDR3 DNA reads TGCGCCAGCAGCTTGGTCCCCTCGACTAGCGGGGCGAAAGAGACCCAGTACTTC.

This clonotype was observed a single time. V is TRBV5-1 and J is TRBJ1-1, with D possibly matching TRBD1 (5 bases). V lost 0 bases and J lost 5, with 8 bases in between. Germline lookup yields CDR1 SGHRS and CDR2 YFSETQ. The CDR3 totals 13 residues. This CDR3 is CASSLGDVTEAFF. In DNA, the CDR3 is TGCGCCAGCAGCTTGGGGGACGTAACTGAAGCTTTCTTT.

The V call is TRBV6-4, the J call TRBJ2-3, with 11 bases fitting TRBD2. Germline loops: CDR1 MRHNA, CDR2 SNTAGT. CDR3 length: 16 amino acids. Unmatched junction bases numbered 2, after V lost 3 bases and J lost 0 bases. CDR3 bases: TGTGCCAGCAGTGAGTCTAGCGGGGGGAGCACAGATACGCAGTATTTT. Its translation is CASSESSGGSTDTQYF.

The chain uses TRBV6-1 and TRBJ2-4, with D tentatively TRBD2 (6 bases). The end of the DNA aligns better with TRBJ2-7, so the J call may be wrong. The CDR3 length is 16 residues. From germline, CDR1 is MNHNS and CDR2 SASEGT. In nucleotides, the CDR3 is TGTGCCAGCAGTGAATCGCCTGGACTAACCAGCTACGAGCAGTACTTC. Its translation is CASSESPGLTSYEQYF.

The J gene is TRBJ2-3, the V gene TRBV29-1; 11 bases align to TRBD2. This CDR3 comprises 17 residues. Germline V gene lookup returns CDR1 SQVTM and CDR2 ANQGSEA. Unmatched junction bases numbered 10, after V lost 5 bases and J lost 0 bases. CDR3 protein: CSVRLAGNIRSTDTQYF. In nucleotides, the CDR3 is TGCAGCGTTCGACTAGCGGGGAATATAAGAAGCACAGATACGCAGTATTTT.